These 6 T cell receptor beta chains were sequenced from one sample in a study of blood T cell repertoires in COVID-19. The method was immunoSEQ multiplex PCR; TCRdb's version includes in-frame clones alone and lacks a portion of them. The data show about 290,000 clones, with around four fifths seen just once and around 3.7% held by the top ten. The sequencing input was peripheral blood. The receptors were sampled from a woman aged 45-59 years with active or convalescent COVID-19.

The chain carries TRBV11-2 and TRBJ2-5; perhaps TRBD1 as D (6 bases). V shed 1 base and J shed 0 bases, with 9 bases lying between them. This CDR3 contains 15 residues. Germline CDR1 and CDR2: SGHAT and FQNNGV. Here the CDR3 reads CASSLVGGDQETQYF. For the CDR3, the DNA is TGTGCCAGCAGCTTAGTAGGGGGAGACCAAGAGACCCAGTACTTC.

This chain joins TRBV29-1 and TRBJ2-1; the match to TRBD1 covers 9 bases. Germline-derived CDR1 and CDR2 are SQVTM and ANQGSEA. The V gene end was trimmed by 6 bases and the J gene end by 12 bases; junction bases not matched to a gene: 9. This CDR3 is 12 amino acids long. This CDR3 reads CSVDGQGNGQFF. The CDR3 nucleotides are TGCAGCGTGGATGGACAGGGGAACGGGCAGTTCTTC.

This chain joins TRBV5-5 and TRBJ1-6, with D maybe TRBD1 (5 bases). Germline assignment: CDR1 SGHKS and CDR2 YYEKEE (reference sequence). CDR3 length: 14 amino acids. Trimming left V 4 bases short and J 6 bases short, with 11 bases between. This CDR3 reads CASSAQTVNSPLHF. DNA for the CDR3: TGTGCCAGCAGCGCCCAGACAGTTAATTCACCCCTCCACTTT.

The chain carries TRBV10-3 and TRBJ2-7; 9 bases are shared with TRBD2. The germline CDR1 and CDR2 sequences are ENHRY and SYGVKD. This CDR3 is built from 14 residues. V trimming: 11 bases; J trimming: 6 bases; junction bases outside the gene matches: 14. DNA for the CDR3: TGTGCCTCCAAGGAGGCGGGAGGGCCTTCCGAGCAGTACTTC. It encodes CASKEAGGPSEQYF.

This clone came up once. The chain links TRBV10-3 to TRBJ1-1; D is uncertain. Germline CDR1 and CDR2: ENHRY and SYGVKD. The V gene lost 4 bases and the J gene lost 1 base, with 10 bases spanning the gap. The CDR3 has 14 residues. The CDR3 sequence is CAISGGASNTEAFF. The DNA of the CDR3 is TGTGCCATCAGTGGAGGAGCGTCGAACACTGAAGCTTTCTTT.

CDR3 DNA sequence: TGTGCCAGCAGTTTAAACGCAGGGGGCAATCAGCCCCAGCATTTT. Translation gives CASSLNAGGNQPQHF. This chain uses TRBV27 with TRBJ1-5, with a tentative D call TRBD1 (6 bases). Trimming removed 2 bases at V and 2 bases at J, with 10 bases between. Germline CDR1 is MNHEY and CDR2 is SMNVEV (reference sequence). CDR3 length: 15 amino acids.